Listed below are T cell receptor beta chains from one sample, sequenced in a study of blood T cell repertoires in COVID-19. Profiled with immunoSEQ multiplex PCR; TCRdb holds only in-frame clones, not every one. This repertoire shows around 120,000 clones, almost 90% found once; its top ten account for approximately 3.9%. The specimen sequenced was peripheral blood. The receptor set was obtained from a woman in her sixties or seventies with COVID-19, enrolled during active disease. The CDR3 runs from the conserved cysteine through the conserved F or W. The D gene is left open where the match is weak. Not every row has a clone size; where given, it reads once, few, many or a size class.

size	J	V	D	DNA	CDR3
NA	TRBJ1-2	TRBV29-1	TRBD1	TGCAGCGTGGGGACAGGGGGTAACTATGGCTACACCTTC	CSVGTGGNYGYTF
NA	TRBJ2-7	TRBV6-2/TRBV6-3	NA	TGTGCCAGCAGTTACTTCGCCTACGAGCAGTACTTC	CASSYFAYEQYF
once	TRBJ2-7	TRBV11-2	NA	TGTGCCAGCAGTTCACACAGGGACGAGCAGTACTTC	CASSSHRDEQYF
NA	TRBJ1-5	TRBV19	NA	TGTGCCAGTAGTCTGCCCCGAGGGAGGAATCAGCCCCAGCATTTT	CASSLPRGRNQPQHF
NA	TRBJ1-2	TRBV9	NA	TGTGCCAGCAGCGCCAGGGATGGCTACACCTTC	CASSARDGYTF
NA	TRBJ2-3	TRBV11-2	TRBD2	TGTGCCAGCAGCGATGGGACTAGCGGTGTGTGGGATACGCAGTATTTT	CASSDGTSGVWDTQYF
NA	TRBJ1-1	TRBV7-3	NA	TGTGCCAGCAGCTTAAGCGGGGACACTGAAGCTTTCTTT	CASSLSGDTEAFF
NA	TRBJ2-5	TRBV5-4	NA	TGTGCCAGCAGCTTGGCGGTACAAGAGACCCAGTACTTC	CASSLAVQETQYF
NA	TRBJ1-1	TRBV25-1	NA	TGTGCCAGCAGTGGAGTGACTGAAGCTTTCTTT	CASSGVTEAFF
NA	TRBJ1-6	TRBV10-1	NA	TGCGCCAGCCGAATGAAAAAGGACAGTTATTCACCCCTCCACTTT	CASRMKKDSYSPLHF
NA	TRBJ1-1	TRBV5-1	NA	TGCGCCAGCAGCTTTTTAGGGGAGAACACTGAAGCTTTCTTT	CASSFLGENTEAFF
NA	TRBJ2-5	TRBV5-4	TRBD2	TGTGCCAGCAACCGACTAGCGGGGGGACAAGAGACCCAGTACTTC	CASNRLAGGQETQYF
NA	TRBJ1-1	TRBV5-1	NA	TGCGCCAGCAGCTTGTTGGCAGACATGAACACTGAAGCTTTCTTT	CASSLLADMNTEAFF
NA	TRBJ1-1	TRBV6-5	NA	TGTGCCAGCAGTTACGGACAGAGAAACACTGAAGCTTTCTTT	CASSYGQRNTEAFF
NA	TRBJ2-6	TRBV7-2	NA	TGTGCCAGCAGAGCAACAGGTTCTGGGGCCAACGTCCTGACTTTC	CASRATGSGANVLTF
NA	TRBJ2-3	TRBV20-1	NA	TGCAGTGCTAGCTTTACAGATACGCAGTATTTT	CSASFTDTQYF
NA	TRBJ1-5	TRBV19	NA	TGTGCCAGTAAGCTTCAGGGTAACAATCAGCCCCAGCATTTT	CASKLQGNNQPQHF
NA	TRBJ1-2	TRBV7-2	NA	TGTGCCAGCAGCTCCCAGGGTACGGGTGGCTACACCTTC	CASSSQGTGGYTF
NA	TRBJ1-6	TRBV19	TRBD1	TGTGCCAGTAGACCCGCGGACAGGACAGGTTCACCCCTCCACTTT	CASRPADRTGSPLHF
NA	TRBJ2-7	TRBV6-6	NA	TGTGCCAGCAGTTCCGGCGGTCCCTACGAGCAGTACTTC	CASSSGGPYEQYF
NA	TRBJ1-3	TRBV9	NA	TGTGCCAGCAGCGCCCGGCCCTTTACAGGGACTGGAAACACCATATATTTT	CASSARPFTGTGNTIYF
NA	TRBJ1-5	TRBV30	TRBD1	TGTGCCTGGAGTCGACAGGGCGTACAGCCCCAGCATTTT	CAWSRQGVQPQHF
once	TRBJ2-1	TRBV18	NA	TGTGCCAGCTCACCTCCCCGGGAGTATGAGCAGTTCTTC	CASSPPREYEQFF
NA	TRBJ1-2	TRBV12-5	NA	TGTGCTAGTGGTTTGGGAGGGGGTGGCTACACCTTC	CASGLGGGGYTF
NA	TRBJ2-1	TRBV7-3	TRBD2	TGTGCCAGCAGCTTAAATCCCGTGACTAGCGGGGGGGCCAATGAGCAGTTCTTC	CASSLNPVTSGGANEQFF
NA	TRBJ1-4	TRBV7-2	TRBD1	TGTGCCAGCAGCTTAGAGGGACAGGGGTGGGGAAAACTGTTTTTT	CASSLEGQGWGKLFF
NA	TRBJ1-5	TRBV20-1	NA	TGCAGTGCGGGCGTTTTTCAGCCCCAGCATTTT	CSAGVFQPQHF
NA	TRBJ2-3	TRBV19	TRBD2	TGTGCCAGTAGTTTCGGGACTAGTGCTTCGGATACGCAGTATTTT	CASSFGTSASDTQYF
many	TRBJ2-5	TRBV6-5	TRBD1	TGTGCCAGCAGTTTACCCGGGACAGGGGATCTGCAGACCCAGTACTTC	CASSLPGTGDLQTQYF
NA	TRBJ1-2	TRBV5-1	TRBD1	TGCGCCAGCAGCCTCTACGGACAGGGAGGGTATGGCTACACCTTC	CASSLYGQGGYGYTF
few	TRBJ2-2	TRBV18	NA	TGTGCCAGCTCACTAGGGGATGTCACCGGGGAGCTGTTTTTT	CASSLGDVTGELFF
NA	TRBJ1-1	TRBV18	NA	TGTGCCAGCTCATTTCAAGGAGGAGACACTGAAGCTTTCTTT	CASSFQGGDTEAFF
NA	TRBJ1-1	TRBV9	NA	TGTGCCAGCAGCGTAGCCGGCGGATACACTGAAGCTTTCTTT	CASSVAGGYTEAFF
NA	TRBJ2-7	TRBV27	TRBD1	TGTGCCAGCAAACTCACTCAGGGGGCTTACGAGCAGTACTTC	CASKLTQGAYEQYF
NA	TRBJ1-2	TRBV7-8	TRBD1	TGTGCCAGCAGCCCGAGACTGACAGGGAGGCGGAGTGGCTACACCTTC	CASSPRLTGRRSGYTF
once	TRBJ1-3	TRBV9	TRBD1	TGTGCCAGTGGGACGGGACAGGGGATTGGAAACACCATATATTTT	CASGTGQGIGNTIYF